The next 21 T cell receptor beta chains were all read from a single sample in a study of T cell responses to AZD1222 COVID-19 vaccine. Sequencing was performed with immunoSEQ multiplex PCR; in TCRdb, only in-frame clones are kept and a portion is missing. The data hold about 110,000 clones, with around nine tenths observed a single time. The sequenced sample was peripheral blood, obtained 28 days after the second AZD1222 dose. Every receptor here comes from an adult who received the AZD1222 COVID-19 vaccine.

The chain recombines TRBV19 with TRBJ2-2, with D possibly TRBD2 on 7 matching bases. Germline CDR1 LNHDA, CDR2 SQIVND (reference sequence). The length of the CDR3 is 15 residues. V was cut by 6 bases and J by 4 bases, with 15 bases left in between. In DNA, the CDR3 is TGTGCCAGTAGCCCCAGCCGGGGGGCCACCGGGGAGCTGTTTTTT. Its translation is CASSPSRGATGELFF.

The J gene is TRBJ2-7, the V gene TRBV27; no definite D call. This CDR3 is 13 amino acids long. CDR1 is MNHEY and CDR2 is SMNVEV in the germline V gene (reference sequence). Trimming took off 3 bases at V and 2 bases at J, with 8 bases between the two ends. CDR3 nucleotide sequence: TGTGCCAGCAGTTTGTCGCTAGCCTACGAGCAGTACTTC. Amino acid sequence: CASSLSLAYEQYF.

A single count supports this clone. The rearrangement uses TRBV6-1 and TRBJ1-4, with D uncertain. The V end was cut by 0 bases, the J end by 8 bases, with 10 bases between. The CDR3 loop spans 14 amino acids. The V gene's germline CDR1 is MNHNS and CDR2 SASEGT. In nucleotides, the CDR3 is TGTGCCAGCAGTGAAGCGCTTTTGCCCGAAAAACTGTTTTTT. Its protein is CASSEALLPEKLFF.

CDR3 amino acids: CASGGAANTEAFF. The CDR3 nucleotides are TGTGCCAGCGGGGGGGCAGCGAACACTGAAGCTTTCTTT. The rearrangement uses TRBV6-5 and TRBJ1-1; TRBD1 is a possible D gene (6 bases). CDR3 length: 13 residues. Between the trimmed V and J ends, which lost 8 bases and 1 base, there was a span of 11 bases. CDR1 MNHEY and CDR2 SVGAGI come from the germline V gene.

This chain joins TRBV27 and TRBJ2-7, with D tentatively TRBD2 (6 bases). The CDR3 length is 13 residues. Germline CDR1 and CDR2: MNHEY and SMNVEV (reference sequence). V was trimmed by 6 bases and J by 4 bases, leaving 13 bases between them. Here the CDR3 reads CASSLSAGYEQYF. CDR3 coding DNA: TGTGCCAGCAGCTTGTCGGCGGGGTACGAGCAGTACTTC.

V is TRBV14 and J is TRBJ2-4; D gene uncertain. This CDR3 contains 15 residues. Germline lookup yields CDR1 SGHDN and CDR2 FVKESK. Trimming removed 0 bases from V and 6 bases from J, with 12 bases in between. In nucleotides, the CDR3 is TGTGCCAGCAGCCAAGATCTGGGGTTCGGAAACATTCAGTACTTC. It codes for CASSQDLGFGNIQYF.

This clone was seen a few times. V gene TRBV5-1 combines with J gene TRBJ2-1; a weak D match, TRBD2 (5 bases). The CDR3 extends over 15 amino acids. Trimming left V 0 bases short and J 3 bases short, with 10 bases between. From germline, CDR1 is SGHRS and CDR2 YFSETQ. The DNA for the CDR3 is TGCGCCAGCAGCTTGGCCGGGAATGGCTACAATGAGCAGTTCTTC. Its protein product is CASSLAGNGYNEQFF.

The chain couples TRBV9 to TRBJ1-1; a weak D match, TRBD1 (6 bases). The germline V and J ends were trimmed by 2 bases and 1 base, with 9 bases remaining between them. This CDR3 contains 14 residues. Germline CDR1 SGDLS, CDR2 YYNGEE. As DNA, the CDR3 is TGTGCCAGCAGCGTGGGGGCTCCGAACACTGAAGCTTTCTTT. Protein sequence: CASSVGAPNTEAFF.

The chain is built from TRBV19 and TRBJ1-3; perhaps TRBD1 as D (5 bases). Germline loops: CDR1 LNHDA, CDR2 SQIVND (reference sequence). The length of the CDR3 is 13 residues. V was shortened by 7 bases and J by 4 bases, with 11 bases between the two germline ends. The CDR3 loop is CASNGALGNTIYF. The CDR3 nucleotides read TGTGCCAGTAACGGGGCGCTCGGAAACACCATATATTTT.

The CDR3 loop reads CASRAKGQGLREKLFF. In DNA form, the CDR3 reads TGTGCCAGCAGAGCAAAGGGACAGGGTCTTAGGGAAAAACTGTTTTTT. This chain uses TRBV27 with TRBJ1-4; 9 positions agree with TRBD1. Trimming removed 6 bases from V and 8 bases from J; junction bases left unmatched: 13. The CDR3 contains 16 residues. Germline V CDR1 and CDR2: MNHEY, SMNVEV (reference sequence).

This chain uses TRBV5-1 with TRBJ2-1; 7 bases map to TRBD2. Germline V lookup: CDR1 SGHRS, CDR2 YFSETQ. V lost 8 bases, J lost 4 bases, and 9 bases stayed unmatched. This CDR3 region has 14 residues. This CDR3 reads CASESGGSYNEQFF. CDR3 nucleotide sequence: TGCGCCAGTGAATCTGGCGGGAGTTACAATGAGCAGTTCTTC.

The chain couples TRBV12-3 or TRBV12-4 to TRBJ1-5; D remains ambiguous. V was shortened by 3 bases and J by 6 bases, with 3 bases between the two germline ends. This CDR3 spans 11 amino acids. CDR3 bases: TGTGCCAGCAGTTTGGGTCAGCCCCAGCATTTT. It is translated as CASSLGQPQHF.

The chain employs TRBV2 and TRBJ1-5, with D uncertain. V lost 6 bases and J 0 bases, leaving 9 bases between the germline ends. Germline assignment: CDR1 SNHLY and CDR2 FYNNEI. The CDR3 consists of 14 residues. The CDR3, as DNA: TGTGCCAGCAGAGACCCAGATAGCAATCAGCCCCAGCATTTT. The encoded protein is CASRDPDSNQPQHF.

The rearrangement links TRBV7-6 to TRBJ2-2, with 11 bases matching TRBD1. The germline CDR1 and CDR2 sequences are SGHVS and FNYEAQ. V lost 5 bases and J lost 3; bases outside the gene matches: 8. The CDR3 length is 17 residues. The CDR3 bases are TGTGCCAGCAGCCATGGGACAGGGGGTAGATACACCGGGGAGCTGTTTTTT. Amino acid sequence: CASSHGTGGRYTGELFF.

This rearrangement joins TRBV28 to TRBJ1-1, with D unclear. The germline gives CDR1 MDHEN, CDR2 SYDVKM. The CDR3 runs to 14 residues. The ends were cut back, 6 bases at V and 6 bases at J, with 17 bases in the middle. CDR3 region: CASRSSRSAAEAFF. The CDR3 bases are TGTGCCAGCAGAAGCTCTCGATCGGCCGCTGAAGCTTTCTTT.

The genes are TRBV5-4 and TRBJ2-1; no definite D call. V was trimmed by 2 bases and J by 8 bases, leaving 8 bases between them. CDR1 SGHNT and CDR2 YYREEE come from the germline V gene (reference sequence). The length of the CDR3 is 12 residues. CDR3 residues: CASSFHGDEQFF. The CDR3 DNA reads TGTGCCAGCAGCTTTCACGGCGATGAGCAGTTCTTC. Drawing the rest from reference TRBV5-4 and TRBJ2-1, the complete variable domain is ETGVTQSPTHLIKTRGQQVTLRCSSQSGHNTVSWYQQALGQGPQFIFQYYREEENGRGNFPPRFSGLQFPNYSSELNVNALELDDSALYLCASSFHGDEQFFGPGTRLTVL.

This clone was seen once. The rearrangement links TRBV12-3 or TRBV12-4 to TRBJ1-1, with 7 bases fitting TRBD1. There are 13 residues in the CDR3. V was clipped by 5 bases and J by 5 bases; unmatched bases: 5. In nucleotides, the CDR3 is TGTGCCAGCAGTGGACAGGCTGTGACTGAAGCTTTCTTT. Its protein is CASSGQAVTEAFF.

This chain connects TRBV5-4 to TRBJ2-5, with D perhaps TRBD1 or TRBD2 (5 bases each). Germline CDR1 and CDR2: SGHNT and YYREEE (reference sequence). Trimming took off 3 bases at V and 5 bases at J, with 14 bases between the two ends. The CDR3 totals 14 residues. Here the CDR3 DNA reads TGTGCCAGCAGCTCCGGGACCCTGCGGGAGACCCAGTACTTC. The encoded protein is CASSSGTLRETQYF.

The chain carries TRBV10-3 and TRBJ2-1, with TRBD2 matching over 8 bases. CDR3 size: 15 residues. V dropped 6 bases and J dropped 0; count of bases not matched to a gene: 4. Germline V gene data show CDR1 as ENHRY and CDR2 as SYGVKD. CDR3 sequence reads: CAIRDGRVSYNEQFF. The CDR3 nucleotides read TGTGCCATCAGGGACGGGAGGGTCTCCTACAATGAGCAGTTCTTC.

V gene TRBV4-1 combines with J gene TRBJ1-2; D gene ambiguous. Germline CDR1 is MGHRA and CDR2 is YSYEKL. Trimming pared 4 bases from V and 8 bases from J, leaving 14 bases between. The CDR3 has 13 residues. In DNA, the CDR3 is TGCGCCAGCAGCCGGTTGGGGAATAAGGGCTACACCTTC. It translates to CASSRLGNKGYTF.

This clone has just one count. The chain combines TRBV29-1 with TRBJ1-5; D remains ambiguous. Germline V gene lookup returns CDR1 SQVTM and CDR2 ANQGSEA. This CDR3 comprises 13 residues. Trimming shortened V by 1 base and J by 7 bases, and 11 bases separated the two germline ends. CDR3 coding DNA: TGCAGCGTTGAAGTTGTGGAGGGACAGCCCCAGCATTTT. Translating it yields CSVEVVEGQPQHF.